The clone carrying this T cell receptor (beta chain) was detected only once. What it recognizes is unknown. The data were taken from a study of blood T cells in healthy people across ages. Study at large: Through template switching, about one barcoded beta molecule was captured per two T cells, as measured in model experiments. Overall study findings and caveats: Expanded clonotype shifts may have been confounded, as the donors had an unknown CMV status.

Next came a second PCR, run for about 6 to 12 cycles, which used a sample-barcoded 5' primer along with a J-beta primer mix. Template switching added a 12-random-nucleotide identifier to every cDNA molecule. TCRdb reanalysed the 5' RACE reads using MiXCR and keeps one entry per CDR3 protein. The sample contains 1.5 million to 2 million distinct CDR3 sequences, about 28% of which appear only once. Drawing of peripheral blood yielded 7.5 to 10 milliliters from each donor. The sequence was obtained from a woman aged 25 to 39 in good health. Sequenced sample: blood.

The CDR3 here is CASSLDRGTTEAFF. CDR3 sequence (DNA): TGTGCCAGCAGTCTTGATAGAGGAACCACTGAAGCTTTCTTT. V usage is TRBV3-1 and J usage is TRBJ1-1; D gene ambiguous. CDR3 length equals 14 residues. The germline V and J ends were trimmed by 6 bases and 4 bases, with 15 bases remaining between them. CDR1 and CDR2 from the germline V gene are LGHDT and YNNKEL (reference sequence).